Detailed here is one TCR beta chain. Its binding antigen is unknown. No much larger clonotype is one base removed from it; base qualities were not supplied. The run used an Illumina HiSeq 2500. TCR beta libraries were prepared by quantitative 5'-RACE with molecular barcodes. As for how the authors treated the data: Disease-linked TCR variants were identified with a new computational method built on a probabilistic model of VDJ rearrangement. TCRdb trimmed the raw reads at Q25, called clones with MiXCR and kept productive beta chains. Rows are combined by CDR3 protein, so each entry shows the most common genes and DNA. The V and J calls come from TCRdb's annotation, not from the publication. Within this sample are some 800,000 distinct CDR3 sequences, with around 11% of them counted one time only. Approximately 0.51% of the sample is held by the ten biggest clonotypes. The sample originates from a study of CD8 T cells in ankylosing spondylitis (TCRdb year 2017). Background for the entire study: To find TCR variants linked to disease, the study profiled T cell receptor beta repertoires in ankylosing spondylitis patients and healthy donors. Samples of peripheral blood were taken, and for ankylosing spondylitis patients, synovial fluid was collected as well. The full study cohort was made up of approximately 24 ankylosing spondylitis patients and around 100 healthy donors. Summary of the overall study and its limitations: Some motif variants had previously been reported in the synovial fluid and blood of reactive arthritis patients, which suggests shared mechanisms of disease initiation. Blood from ankylosing spondylitis patients appeared to be characterized by a TCR beta motif composed of roughly eight highly homologous amino acid variants. Significant enrichment of the disease-linked clones was reported in matched synovial fluid samples from ankylosing spondylitis patients. The disease-linked clones showed a CD8+ phenotype and occurred at relatively low frequencies in peripheral blood.

The receptor's source is a male donor with ankylosing spondylitis. Sequencing was performed on blood, either unsorted or a sorted T cell fraction (not recorded which).

CDR3 region: CASSPVTKGGELFF. In nucleotide form, the sequence is TGCGCCAGCAGCCCGGTTACGAAGGGCGGGGAGCTGTTTTTT. This chain joins TRBV5-1 to TRBJ2-2; the D gene cannot be resolved reliably. Deletion took 4 bases off V and 7 bases off J, with a span of 14 bases between the germline ends. From the germline V gene, CDR1 is SGHRS and CDR2 is YFSETQ. Taken from cysteine to phenylalanine, the CDR3 has 14 residues. Here the CDR3 DNA is all that survives: 42 bases in frame from base 1. Beyond the CDR3, the reference TRBV5-1 and TRBJ2-2 genes provide the residues; the full variable domain reads: KAGVTQTPRYLIKTRGQQVTLSCSPISGHRSVSWYQQTPGQGLQFLFEYFSETQRNKGNFPGRFSGRQFSNSRSEMNVSTLELGDSALYLCASSPVTKGGELFFGEGSRLTVL.